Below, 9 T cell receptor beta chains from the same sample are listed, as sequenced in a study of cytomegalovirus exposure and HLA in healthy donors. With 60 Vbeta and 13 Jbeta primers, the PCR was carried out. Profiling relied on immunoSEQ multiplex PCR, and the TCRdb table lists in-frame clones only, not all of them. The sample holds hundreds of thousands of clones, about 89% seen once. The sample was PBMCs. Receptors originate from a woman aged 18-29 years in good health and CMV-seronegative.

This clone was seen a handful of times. CDR3 coding DNA: TGTGCCAGCAGGGCGACTGGGACCGGGGAGCTGTTTTTT. Its protein product is CASRATGTGELFF. The rearrangement links TRBV6-5 to TRBJ2-2; D is unresolved. Trimming took 6 bases from V and 5 from J, leaving 10 bases between them. Germline CDR1 is MNHEY and CDR2 is SVGAGI. This CDR3 spans 13 amino acids.

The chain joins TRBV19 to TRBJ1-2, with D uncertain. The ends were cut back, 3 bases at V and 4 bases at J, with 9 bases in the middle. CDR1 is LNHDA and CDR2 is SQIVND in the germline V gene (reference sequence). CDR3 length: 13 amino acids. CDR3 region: CASSMGTVYGYTF. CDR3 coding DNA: TGTGCCAGTAGTATGGGCACTGTCTATGGCTACACCTTC.

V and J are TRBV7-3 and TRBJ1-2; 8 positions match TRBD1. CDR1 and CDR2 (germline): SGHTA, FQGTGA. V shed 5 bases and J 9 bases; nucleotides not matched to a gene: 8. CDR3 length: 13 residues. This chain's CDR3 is CASSGPGQGRYTF. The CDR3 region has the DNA TGTGCCAGCAGCGGGCCTGGACAGGGCCGCTACACCTTC.

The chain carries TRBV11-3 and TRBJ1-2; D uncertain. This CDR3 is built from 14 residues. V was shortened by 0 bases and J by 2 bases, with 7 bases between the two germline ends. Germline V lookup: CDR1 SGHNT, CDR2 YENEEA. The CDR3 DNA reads TGTGCCAGCAGCTTAGATCAGGCAAACTATGGCTACACCTTC. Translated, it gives CASSLDQANYGYTF.

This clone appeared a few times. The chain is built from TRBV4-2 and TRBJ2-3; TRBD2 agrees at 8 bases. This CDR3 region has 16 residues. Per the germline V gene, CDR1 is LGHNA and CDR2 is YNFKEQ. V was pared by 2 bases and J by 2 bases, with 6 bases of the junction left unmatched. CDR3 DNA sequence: TGTGCCAGCAGCCAATTCCAGCGGGAGCCCACAGATACGCAGTATTTT. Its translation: CASSQFQREPTDTQYF.

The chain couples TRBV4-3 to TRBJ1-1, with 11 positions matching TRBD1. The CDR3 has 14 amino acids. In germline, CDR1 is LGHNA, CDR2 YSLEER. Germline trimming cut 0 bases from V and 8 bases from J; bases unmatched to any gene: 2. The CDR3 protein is CASSQEDRGREAFF. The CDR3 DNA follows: TGCGCCAGCAGCCAAGAGGACAGGGGGCGGGAAGCTTTCTTT.

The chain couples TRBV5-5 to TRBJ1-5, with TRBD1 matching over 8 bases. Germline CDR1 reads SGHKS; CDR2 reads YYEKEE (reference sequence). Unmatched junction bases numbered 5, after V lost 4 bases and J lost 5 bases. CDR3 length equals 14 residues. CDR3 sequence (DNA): TGTGCCAGCAGCGCGGACAGGGCGGATCAGCCCCAGCATTTT. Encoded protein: CASSADRADQPQHF.

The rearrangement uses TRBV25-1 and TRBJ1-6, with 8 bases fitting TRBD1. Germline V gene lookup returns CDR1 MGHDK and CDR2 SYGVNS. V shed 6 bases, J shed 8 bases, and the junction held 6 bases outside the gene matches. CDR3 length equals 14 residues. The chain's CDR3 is CASSTTGAYSPLHF. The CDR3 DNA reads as TGTGCCAGCAGCACGACAGGGGCTTATTCACCCCTCCACTTT. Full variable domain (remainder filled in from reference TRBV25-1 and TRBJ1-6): EADIYQTPRYLVIGTGKKITLECSQTMGHDKMYWYQQDPGMELHLIHYSYGVNSTEKGDLSSESTVSRIRTEHFPLTLESARPSHTSQYLCASSTTGAYSPLHFGNGTRLTVT.

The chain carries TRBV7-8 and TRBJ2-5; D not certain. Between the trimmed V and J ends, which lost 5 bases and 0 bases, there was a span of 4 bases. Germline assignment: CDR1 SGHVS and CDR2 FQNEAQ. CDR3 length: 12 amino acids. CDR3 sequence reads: CASSAYQETQYF. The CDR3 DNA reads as TGTGCCAGCAGCGCGTACCAAGAGACCCAGTACTTC.